Listed here is a single T cell receptor beta chain. Antigen: not known. Profiled with immunoSEQ multiplex PCR; TCRdb holds only in-frame clones, not every one. In the table there are roughly 13,000 clones, roughly 80% of which are singletons. Germline V gene data show CDR1 as LNHNV and CDR2 as YYDKDF (reference sequence). The V end lost 5 bases, the J end lost 4 bases, and 14 bases lay between the germline ends. This CDR3 contains 14 residues. This related bone marrow graft donor gave peripheral blood on the day of marrow donation. These data belong to a study of T cells after posttransplantation cyclophosphamide. Study-level findings and limits: Later blood repertoires were often dominated by clones from the donor CD8+ memory compartment. Recipient CMV seropositivity and CMV reactivation strongly tracked TRB clonality. TRB overlap between skin or GI tissue T cells and blood was limited.

The source material was memory CD4+ T cells sorted from PBMCs. The sequence derives from a man aged 45 to 65. The chain is built from TRBV15 and TRBJ1-2; D call uncertain. CDR3: CATSEDGKTYGYTF. The CDR3 coding sequence is TGTGCCACCAGCGAGGATGGAAAGACCTATGGCTACACCTTC.